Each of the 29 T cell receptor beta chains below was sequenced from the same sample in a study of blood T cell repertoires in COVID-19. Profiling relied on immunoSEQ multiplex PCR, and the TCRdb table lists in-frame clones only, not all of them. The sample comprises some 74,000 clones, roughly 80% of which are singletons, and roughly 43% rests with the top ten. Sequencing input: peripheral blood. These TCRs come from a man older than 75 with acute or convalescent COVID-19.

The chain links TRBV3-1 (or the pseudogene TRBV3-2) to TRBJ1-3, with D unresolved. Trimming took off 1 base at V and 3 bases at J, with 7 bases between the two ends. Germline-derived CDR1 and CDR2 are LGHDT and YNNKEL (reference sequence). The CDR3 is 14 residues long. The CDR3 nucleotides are TGTGCCAGCAGCCAAGGCGGCAATGGAAACACCATATATTTT. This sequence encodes CASSQGGNGNTIYF.

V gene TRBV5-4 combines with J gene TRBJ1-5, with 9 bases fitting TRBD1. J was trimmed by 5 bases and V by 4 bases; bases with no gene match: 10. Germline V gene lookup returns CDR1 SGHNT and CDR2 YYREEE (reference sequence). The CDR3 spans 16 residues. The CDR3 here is CASSAGGQGPDQPQHF. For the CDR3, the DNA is TGTGCCAGCAGCGCCGGTGGACAGGGGCCAGATCAGCCCCAGCATTTT.

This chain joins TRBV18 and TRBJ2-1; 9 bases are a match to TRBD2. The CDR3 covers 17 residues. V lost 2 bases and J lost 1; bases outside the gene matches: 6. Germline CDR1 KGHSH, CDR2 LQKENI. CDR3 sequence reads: CASSPAAGGRSYNEQFF. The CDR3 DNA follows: TGTGCCAGCTCACCAGCGGCGGGGGGGCGGTCCTACAATGAGCAGTTCTTC.

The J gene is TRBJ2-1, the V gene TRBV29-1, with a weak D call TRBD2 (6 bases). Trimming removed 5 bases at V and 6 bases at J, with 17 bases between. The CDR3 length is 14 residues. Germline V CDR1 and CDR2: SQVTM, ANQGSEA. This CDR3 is CSVLGRSGSNEQFF. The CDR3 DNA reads TGCAGCGTTCTAGGGAGGTCTGGGTCCAATGAGCAGTTCTTC.

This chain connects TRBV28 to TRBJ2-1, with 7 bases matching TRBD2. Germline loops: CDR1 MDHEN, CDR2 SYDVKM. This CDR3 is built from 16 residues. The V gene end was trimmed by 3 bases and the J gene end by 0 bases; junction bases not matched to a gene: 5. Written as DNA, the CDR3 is TGTGCCAGCAGTTTGTCCCCTAGCGGCTCCTACAATGAGCAGTTCTTC. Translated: CASSLSPSGSYNEQFF.

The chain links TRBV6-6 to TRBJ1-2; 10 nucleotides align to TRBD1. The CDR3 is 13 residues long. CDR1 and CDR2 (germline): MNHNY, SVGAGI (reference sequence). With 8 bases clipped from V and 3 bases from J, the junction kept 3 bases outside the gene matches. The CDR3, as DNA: TGTGCCAGCTCCGGGACAGGGGACTATGGCTACACCTTC. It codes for CASSGTGDYGYTF.

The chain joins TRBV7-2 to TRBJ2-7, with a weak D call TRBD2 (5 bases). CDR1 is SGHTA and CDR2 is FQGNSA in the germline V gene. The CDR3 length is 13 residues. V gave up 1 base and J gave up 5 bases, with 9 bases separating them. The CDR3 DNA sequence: TGTGCCAGCAGCTTAGAAGGACTCCACGAGCAGTACTTC. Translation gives CASSLEGLHEQYF.

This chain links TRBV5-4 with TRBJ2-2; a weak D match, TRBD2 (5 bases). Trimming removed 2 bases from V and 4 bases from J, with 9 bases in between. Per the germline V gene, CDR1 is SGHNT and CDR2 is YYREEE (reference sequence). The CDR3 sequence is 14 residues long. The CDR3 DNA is TGTGCCAGCAGCTTTAATGGAGGCACCGGGGAGCTGTTTTTT. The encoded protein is CASSFNGGTGELFF.

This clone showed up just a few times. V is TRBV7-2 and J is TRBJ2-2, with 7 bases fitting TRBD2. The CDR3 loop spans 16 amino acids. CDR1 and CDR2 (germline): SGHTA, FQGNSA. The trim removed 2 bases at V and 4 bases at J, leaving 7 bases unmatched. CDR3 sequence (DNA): TGTGCCAGCAGCTTAACTTACGGGGGGAGCACCGGGGAGCTGTTTTTT. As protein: CASSLTYGGSTGELFF.

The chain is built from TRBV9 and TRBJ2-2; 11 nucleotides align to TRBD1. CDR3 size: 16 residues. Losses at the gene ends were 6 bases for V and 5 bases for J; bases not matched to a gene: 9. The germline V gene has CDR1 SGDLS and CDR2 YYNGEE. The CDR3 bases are TGTGCCAGCACCGAAAAGGGGACAGGGGGGACCGGGGAGCTGTTTTTT. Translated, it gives CASTEKGTGGTGELFF. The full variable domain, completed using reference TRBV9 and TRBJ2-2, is DSGVTQTPKHLITATGQRVTLRCSPRSGDLSVYWYQQSLDQGLQFLIQYYNGEERAKGNILERFSAQQFPDLHSELNLSSLELGDSALYFCASTEKGTGGTGELFFGEGSRLTVL.

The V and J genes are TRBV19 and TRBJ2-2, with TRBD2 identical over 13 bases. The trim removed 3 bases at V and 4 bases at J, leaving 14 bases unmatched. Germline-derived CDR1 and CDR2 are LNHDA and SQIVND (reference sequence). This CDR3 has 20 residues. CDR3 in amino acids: CASSIERYWTSGSSTGELFF. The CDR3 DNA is TGTGCCAGTAGTATCGAACGTTACTGGACTAGCGGGAGCTCCACCGGGGAGCTGTTTTTT.

The DNA of the CDR3 is TGTGCCAGCAGCAAAGTCGAACTGAATAATGAAAAACTGTTTTTT. Protein product: CASSKVELNNEKLFF. The V gene is TRBV21-1, the J gene TRBJ1-4. TRBV21-1 is a pseudogene segment. This CDR3 contains 15 residues.

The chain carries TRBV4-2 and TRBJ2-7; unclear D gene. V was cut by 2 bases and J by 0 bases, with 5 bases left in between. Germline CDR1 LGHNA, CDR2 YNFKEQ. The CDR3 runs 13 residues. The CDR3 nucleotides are TGTGCCAGCAGCCAACAGGACTCCTACGAGCAGTACTTC. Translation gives CASSQQDSYEQYF.

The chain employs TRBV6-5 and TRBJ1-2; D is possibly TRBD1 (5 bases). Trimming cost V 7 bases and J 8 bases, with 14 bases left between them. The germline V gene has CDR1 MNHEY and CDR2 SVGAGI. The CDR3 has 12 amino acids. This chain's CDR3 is CASKTTVEGYTF. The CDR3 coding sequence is TGTGCCAGCAAAACGACAGTAGAGGGCTACACCTTC.

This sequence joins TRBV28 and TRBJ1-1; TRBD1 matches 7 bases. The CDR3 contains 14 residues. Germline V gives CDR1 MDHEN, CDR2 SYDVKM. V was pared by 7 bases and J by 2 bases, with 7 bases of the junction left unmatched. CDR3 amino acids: CASIVRQGNTEAFF. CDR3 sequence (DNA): TGTGCCAGCATCGTCAGACAGGGAAACACTGAAGCTTTCTTT.

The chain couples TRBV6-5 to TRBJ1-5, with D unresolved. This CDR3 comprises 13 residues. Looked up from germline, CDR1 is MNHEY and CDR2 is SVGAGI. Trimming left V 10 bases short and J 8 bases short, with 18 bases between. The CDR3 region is CATSKEGPEPQHF. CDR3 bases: TGTGCCACCTCGAAGGAGGGCCCCGAGCCCCAGCATTTT.

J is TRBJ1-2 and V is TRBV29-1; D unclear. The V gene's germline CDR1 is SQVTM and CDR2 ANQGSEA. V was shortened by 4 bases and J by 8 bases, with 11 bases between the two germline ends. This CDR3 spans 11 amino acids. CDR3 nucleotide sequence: TGCAGCGTTGTGGCGGGGTACGGCTACACCTTC. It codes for CSVVAGYGYTF.

CDR3 sequence (DNA): TGTGCCAGCAGACCCGGACAGGGAAGAGGTCAGCCCCAGCATTTT. This encodes CASRPGQGRGQPQHF. The chain employs TRBV27 and TRBJ1-5; TRBD1 matches 8 bases. This CDR3 spans 15 amino acids. Germline trimming cut 6 bases from V and 6 bases from J; bases unmatched to any gene: 10. Germline V CDR1 and CDR2: MNHEY, SMNVEV (reference sequence).

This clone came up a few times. The CDR3 DNA reads TGTGCCAGCAGAGGACAGGCGTTCACTGAAGCTTTCTTT. Protein sequence: CASRGQAFTEAFF. J is TRBJ1-1 and V is TRBV2, with 7 bases identical to TRBD1. This CDR3 comprises 13 residues. Germline CDR1 reads SNHLY; CDR2 reads FYNNEI. Trimming cost V 6 bases and J 4 bases; bases outside gene matches: 5.

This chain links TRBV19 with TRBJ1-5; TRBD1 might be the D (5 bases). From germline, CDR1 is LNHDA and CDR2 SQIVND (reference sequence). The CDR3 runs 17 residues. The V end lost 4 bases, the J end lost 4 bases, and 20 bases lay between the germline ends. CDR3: CASSSPSSGGRNQPQHF. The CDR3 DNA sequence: TGTGCCAGTAGTAGCCCGAGTTCGGGGGGAAGGAATCAGCCCCAGCATTTT.

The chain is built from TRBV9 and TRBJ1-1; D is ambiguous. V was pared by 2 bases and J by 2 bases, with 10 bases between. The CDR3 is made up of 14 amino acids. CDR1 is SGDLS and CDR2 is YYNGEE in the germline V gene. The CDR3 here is CASSVVSKNTEAFF. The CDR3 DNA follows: TGTGCCAGCAGCGTCGTCTCTAAAAACACTGAAGCTTTCTTT.

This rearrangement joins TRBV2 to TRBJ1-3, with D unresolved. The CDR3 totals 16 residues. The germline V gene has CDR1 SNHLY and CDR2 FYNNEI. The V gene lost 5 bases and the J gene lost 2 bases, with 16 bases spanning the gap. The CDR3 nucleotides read TGTGCCAGCAGTCTATCCGGTCCTCTCCCTGGAAACACCATATATTTT. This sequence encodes CASSLSGPLPGNTIYF.

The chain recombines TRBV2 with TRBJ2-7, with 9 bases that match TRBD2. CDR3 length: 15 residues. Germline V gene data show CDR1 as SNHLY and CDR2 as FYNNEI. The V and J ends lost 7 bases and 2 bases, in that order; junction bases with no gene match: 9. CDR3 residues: CASTLSGLATYEQYF. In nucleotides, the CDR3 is TGTGCCAGCACCCTATCGGGACTAGCCACCTACGAGCAGTACTTC.

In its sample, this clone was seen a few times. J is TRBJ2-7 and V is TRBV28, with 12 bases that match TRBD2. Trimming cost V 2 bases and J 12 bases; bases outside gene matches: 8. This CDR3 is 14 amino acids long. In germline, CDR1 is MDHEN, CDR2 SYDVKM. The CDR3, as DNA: TGTGCCAGCAGTTTAGCTAGCGGGAGGGCCCGGCCGTACTTC. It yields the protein CASSLASGRARPYF.

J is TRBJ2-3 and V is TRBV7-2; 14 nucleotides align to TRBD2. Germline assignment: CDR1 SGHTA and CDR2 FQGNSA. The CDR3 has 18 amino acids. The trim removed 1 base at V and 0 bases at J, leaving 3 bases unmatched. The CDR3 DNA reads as TGTGCCAGCAGCTTAGAATGGACTAGCGGGGGGAGCACAGATACGCAGTATTTT. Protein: CASSLEWTSGGSTDTQYF.

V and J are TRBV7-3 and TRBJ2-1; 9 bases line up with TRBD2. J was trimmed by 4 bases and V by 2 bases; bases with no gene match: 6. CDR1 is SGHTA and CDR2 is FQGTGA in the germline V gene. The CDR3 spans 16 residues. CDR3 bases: TGTGCCAGCAGCTTACAGGGGCGGGAGGGGTACAATGAGCAGTTCTTC. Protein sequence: CASSLQGREGYNEQFF.

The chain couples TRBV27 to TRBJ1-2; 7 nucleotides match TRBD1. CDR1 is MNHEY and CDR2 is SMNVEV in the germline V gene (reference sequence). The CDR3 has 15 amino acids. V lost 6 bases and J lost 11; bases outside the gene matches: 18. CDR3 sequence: CASRYTDRRGAGYTF. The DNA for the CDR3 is TGTGCCAGCAGATACACGGACAGGAGAGGAGCGGGTTACACCTTC.

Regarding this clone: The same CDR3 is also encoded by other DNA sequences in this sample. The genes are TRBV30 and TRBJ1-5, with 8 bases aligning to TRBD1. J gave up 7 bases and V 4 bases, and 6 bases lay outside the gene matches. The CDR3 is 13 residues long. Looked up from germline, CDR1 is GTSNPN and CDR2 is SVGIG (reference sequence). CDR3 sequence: CAWTQGAGQPQHF. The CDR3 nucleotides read TGTGCCTGGACTCAGGGGGCTGGCCAGCCCCAGCATTTT.

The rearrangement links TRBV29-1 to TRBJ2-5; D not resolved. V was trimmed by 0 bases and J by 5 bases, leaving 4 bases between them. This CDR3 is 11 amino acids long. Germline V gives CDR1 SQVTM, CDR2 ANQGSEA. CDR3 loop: CSVEDPETQYF. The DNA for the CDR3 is TGCAGCGTTGAAGATCCGGAGACCCAGTACTTC.